The text below deals with one T cell receptor beta chain. As yet, its antigen is unknown. The CDR3 spans 14 residues. V dropped 1 base and J dropped 6 bases, with 9 bases sitting between them. From germline, CDR1 is LGHDT and CDR2 YNNKEL (reference sequence). The source of the sample is a study of CD8 T cells in ankylosing spondylitis. Study-level findings and limits: Seven to nine highly homologous variants made up a TCR beta motif, and this motif appeared characteristic of ankylosing spondylitis blood. Relatively scarce in peripheral blood, disease-linked clones were CD8+.

Generation of TCR beta libraries employed quantitative 5'-RACE incorporating molecular barcodes. TCRdb recomputed calls from the 5' RACE reads with MiXCR, one row per CDR3 protein. The data contain fewer than 250,000 distinct CDR3 sequences, 8% to 11% of them singletons. The specimen was blood, either unsorted or a sorted T cell fraction (not recorded which). The V gene is TRBV3-1, the J gene TRBJ2-2, with TRBD2 as a possible D gene (6 bases). This receptor was identified in a male donor with ankylosing spondylitis or in good health (not recorded which). CDR3 amino acids: CASSQVREAGELFF. The DNA of the CDR3 is TGTGCCAGCAGCCAAGTCAGGGAGGCCGGGGAGCTGTTTTTT.